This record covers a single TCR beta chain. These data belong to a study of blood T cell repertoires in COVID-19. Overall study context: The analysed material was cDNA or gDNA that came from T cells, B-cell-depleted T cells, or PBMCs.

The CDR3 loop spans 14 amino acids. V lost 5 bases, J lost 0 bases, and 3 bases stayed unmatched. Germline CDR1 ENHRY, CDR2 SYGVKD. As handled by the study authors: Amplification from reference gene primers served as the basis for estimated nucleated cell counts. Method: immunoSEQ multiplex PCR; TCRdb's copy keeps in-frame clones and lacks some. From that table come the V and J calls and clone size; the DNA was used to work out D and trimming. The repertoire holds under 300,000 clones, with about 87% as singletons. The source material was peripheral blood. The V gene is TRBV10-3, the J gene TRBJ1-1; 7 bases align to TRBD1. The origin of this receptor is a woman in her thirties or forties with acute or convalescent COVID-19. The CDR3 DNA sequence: TGTGCCATCAGTACCGACAGGGTGAACACTGAAGCTTTCTTT. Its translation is CAISTDRVNTEAFF.